The 27 T cell receptor beta chains reported below all come from one sample, sequenced in a study of T cell responses to AZD1222 COVID-19 vaccine listed by TCRdb under 2021. What this sample's time point label stands for: about 28 days (+/-7) after the second vaccine dose. Preparation of the library involved the immunoSEQ multiplex PCR assay. The table comes from immuneACCESS by way of TCRdb, which keeps in-frame sequences with V and J called. Part of the clones is missing from these tables; in studies checked, under half for an unresolved V gene and the rest for unknown reasons. This sample has around 80,000 clones in its table, and 83% of those were observed once. 1.3% of the sample comes from the top ten. Sequencing was performed on peripheral blood, taken 28 days after the second AZD1222 dose. The receptors here all came from an adult who received the AZD1222 COVID-19 vaccine.

The CDR3: CASTPGADSGNTIYF. The CDR3 DNA is TGTGCCAGCACCCCGGGCGCCGACTCTGGAAACACCATATATTTT. V gene TRBV6-5 combines with J gene TRBJ1-3; no firm D call. Per germline, CDR1 MNHEY and CDR2 SVGAGI. The CDR3 runs to 15 residues. Trimming pared 7 bases from V and 0 bases from J, leaving 13 bases between.

This sequence joins TRBV27 and TRBJ2-2; D assignment may be TRBD1 or TRBD2 (5 bases each). Trimming left V 4 bases short and J 2 bases short, with 8 bases between. CDR1 is MNHEY and CDR2 is SMNVEV in the germline V gene (reference sequence). The CDR3 runs 14 residues. CDR3 coding DNA: TGTGCCAGCAGTTCTGGGACCAACACCGGGGAGCTGTTTTTT. It encodes CASSSGTNTGELFF.

The J gene is TRBJ2-3, the V gene TRBV29-1; 9 bases fit TRBD2. Germline assignment: CDR1 SQVTM and CDR2 ANQGSEA. The CDR3 is 20 amino acids. V was pared by 5 bases and J by 0 bases, with 21 bases of the junction left unmatched. CDR3 bases: TGCAGCGTTTTAATCCGGGAACCGGGACTAGCACCTGCTAGCACAGATACGCAGTATTTT. Translating it yields CSVLIREPGLAPASTDTQYF.

The chain employs TRBV12-3 or TRBV12-4 and TRBJ1-2; D is uncertain. Trimming took off 2 bases at V and 14 bases at J, with 15 bases between the two ends. This CDR3 is built from 12 residues. The CDR3 coding sequence is TGTGCCAGCAGTTTATCGTCAAAGGGCAGAACCTTC. This gives the protein CASSLSSKGRTF.

This chain connects TRBV2 to TRBJ2-1; D ambiguous. Trimming stripped 7 bases from V and 3 bases from J, with 7 bases between. In germline, CDR1 is SNHLY, CDR2 FYNNEI. The CDR3 extends over 12 amino acids. The CDR3 loop is CASNPIYNEQFF. The CDR3, as DNA: TGTGCCAGCAATCCGATCTACAATGAGCAGTTCTTC.

The gene calls are TRBV11-1 and TRBJ2-1; 7 positions match TRBD1. The CDR3 runs 15 residues. The germline V gene has CDR1 SGHAT and CDR2 FQDESV (reference sequence). V lost 8 bases to trimming and J lost 6 bases; unmatched junction nucleotides: 13. The CDR3 nucleotides are TGTGCCAGCGGAGCGCCAGACAGGGTCGGCAATGAGCAGTTCTTC. Translated: CASGAPDRVGNEQFF.

This clone was detected only once. The CDR3 reads CASQGGKGEAFF. CDR3 in DNA: TGTGCCTCACAGGGGGGTAAGGGTGAAGCTTTCTTT. The rearrangement links TRBV10-3 to TRBJ1-1; the match to TRBD1 covers 8 bases. Per germline, CDR1 ENHRY and CDR2 SYGVKD. CDR3 length: 12 amino acids. V lost 11 bases to trimming and J lost 7 bases; unmatched junction nucleotides: 9.

The genes are TRBV7-2 and TRBJ1-6, with 7 bases identical to TRBD1. J gave up 4 bases and V 5 bases, and 5 bases lay outside the gene matches. The length of the CDR3 is 15 residues. Germline CDR1 reads SGHTA; CDR2 reads FQGNSA. CDR3 loop: CASSEGAPYNSPLHF. CDR3 nucleotide sequence: TGTGCCAGCAGCGAGGGGGCCCCTTATAATTCACCCCTCCACTTT.

This clone was counted a few times. The V gene is TRBV27, the J gene TRBJ2-1; unclear D gene. V was trimmed by 3 bases and J by 6 bases, leaving 15 bases between them. The germline CDR1 and CDR2 sequences are MNHEY and SMNVEV (reference sequence). The CDR3 extends over 15 amino acids. Here the CDR3 DNA reads TGTGCCAGCAGTTTTACCATCGAGAATACCAATGAGCAGTTCTTC. As protein: CASSFTIENTNEQFF.

The V gene is TRBV19, the J gene TRBJ2-7, with 7 bases identical to TRBD1. Germline V gives CDR1 LNHDA, CDR2 SQIVND (reference sequence). CDR3 length: 15 residues. V dropped 3 bases and J dropped 3; count of bases not matched to a gene: 8. This CDR3 reads CASSIRIGTVYEQYF. The CDR3 region has the DNA TGTGCCAGTAGTATTCGCATAGGGACAGTCTACGAGCAGTACTTC.

The CDR3 is CASSSVTDTQYF. The CDR3, as DNA: TGTGCCAGCAGTTCCGTCACAGATACGCAGTATTTT. The gene calls are TRBV6-5 and TRBJ2-3; D unresolved. Germline V gene data show CDR1 as MNHEY and CDR2 as SVGAGI. The CDR3 runs to 12 residues. V was cut by 4 bases and J by 2 bases, with 4 bases left in between.

This clone was seen a handful of times. The gene calls are TRBV5-4 and TRBJ1-4; 8 bases are shared with TRBD1. Germline loops: CDR1 SGHNT, CDR2 YYREEE (reference sequence). This CDR3 comprises 16 residues. The V and J ends lost 3 bases and 7 bases, in that order; junction bases with no gene match: 11. The chain's CDR3 is CASSSRTGLRSEKLFF. DNA for the CDR3: TGTGCCAGCAGCTCTCGGACAGGGCTTCGAAGTGAAAAACTGTTTTTT.

The chain is built from TRBV5-1 and TRBJ2-1, with a tentative D call TRBD1 (6 bases). Trimming took off 0 bases at V and 3 bases at J, with 19 bases between the two ends. Germline V gene sequence: CDR1 SGHRS, CDR2 YFSETQ. The CDR3 spans 18 residues. The DNA for the CDR3 is TGCGCCAGCAGCTTGGGGAGACAGGCCTCACGCCACTACAATGAGCAGTTCTTC. Translating gives CASSLGRQASRHYNEQFF.

As DNA, the CDR3 is TGTGCCAGCAGCCCTTTCGGGGTAGGAACTGAAGCTTTCTTT. This sequence encodes CASSPFGVGTEAFF. V and J are TRBV7-3 and TRBJ1-1; no definite D call. CDR3 size: 14 residues. Trimming pared 5 bases from V and 5 bases from J, leaving 15 bases between. Per the germline V gene, CDR1 is SGHTA and CDR2 is FQGTGA.

The chain couples TRBV9 to TRBJ2-1; 7 bases agree with TRBD2. V was clipped by 2 bases and J by 5 bases; unmatched bases: 4. This CDR3 is 14 amino acids long. Germline values: CDR1 SGDLS, CDR2 YYNGEE. In nucleotides, the CDR3 is TGTGCCAGCAGCGTCGGACTAGTTAACAATGAGCAGTTCTTC. This encodes CASSVGLVNNEQFF.

The chain is built from TRBV30 and TRBJ1-4; D not resolved. Trimming removed 0 bases at V and 7 bases at J, with 18 bases between. This CDR3 region has 16 residues. Per the germline V gene, CDR1 is GTSNPN and CDR2 is SVGIG (reference sequence). This CDR3 is CAWSVGLTHRGEKLFF. The CDR3 DNA follows: TGTGCCTGGAGTGTAGGGCTTACCCACCGGGGTGAAAAACTGTTTTTT. The full variable domain, with the rest looked up from reference TRBV30 and TRBJ1-4, is SQTIHQWPATLVQPVGSPLSLECTVEGTSNPNLYWYRQAAGRGLQLLFYSVGIGQISSEVPQNLSASRPQDRQFILSSKKLLLSDSGFYLCAWSVGLTHRGEKLFFGSGTQLSVL.

The chain joins TRBV28 to TRBJ2-3; no reliable D call. V was cut by 6 bases and J by 0 bases, with 1 base left in between. The CDR3 runs to 11 residues. Germline values: CDR1 MDHEN, CDR2 SYDVKM. Here the CDR3 reads CASRSTDTQYF. The CDR3 region has the DNA TGTGCCAGCAGAAGCACAGATACGCAGTATTTT. Drawing the rest from reference TRBV28 and TRBJ2-3, the complete variable domain is DVKVTQSSRYLVKRTGEKVFLECVQDMDHENMFWYRQDPGLGLRLIYFSYDVKMKEKGDIPEGYSVSREKKERFSLILESASTNQTSMYLCASRSTDTQYFGPGTRLTVL.

This chain connects TRBV4-3 to TRBJ1-2; the match to TRBD1 covers 8 bases. Germline CDR1 reads LGHNA; CDR2 reads YSLEER. The CDR3 is 15 residues long. The trim removed 2 bases at V and 4 bases at J, leaving 6 bases unmatched. This CDR3 reads CASSQTGQGAYGYTF. CDR3 in DNA: TGCGCCAGCAGCCAAACCGGACAGGGCGCCTATGGCTACACCTTC.

The rearrangement uses TRBV11-2 and TRBJ1-4; D is undetermined. Trimming cost V 5 bases and J 6 bases, with 7 bases left between them. This CDR3 is 12 amino acids long. The V gene's germline CDR1 is SGHAT and CDR2 FQNNGV. CDR3 region: CASSPLDEKLFF. The CDR3 nucleotides are TGTGCCAGCAGCCCCCTTGATGAAAAACTGTTTTTT.

This chain links TRBV5-4 with TRBJ2-7; D not resolved. The CDR3 spans 14 residues. V gave up 4 bases and J gave up 0 bases, with 11 bases separating them. Germline CDR1 and CDR2: SGHNT and YYREEE (reference sequence). The CDR3 nucleotides read TGTGCCAGCAGCCGAGATTCGAGCTCCTACGAGCAGTACTTC. Translation gives CASSRDSSSYEQYF.

This clone was seen once. The chain joins TRBV29-1 to TRBJ1-1, with a possible D match to TRBD1 (6 bases). The CDR3 extends over 14 amino acids. The V end was cut by 3 bases, the J end by 4 bases, with 15 bases between. Germline assignment: CDR1 SQVTM and CDR2 ANQGSEA. The CDR3 sequence: CSVDFQGLGTEAFF. CDR3 DNA sequence: TGCAGCGTTGATTTTCAGGGGCTCGGCACTGAAGCTTTCTTT.

The V call is TRBV30, the J call TRBJ2-1, with D perhaps matching TRBD1 (5 bases). V lost 3 bases, J lost 3 bases, and 12 bases lay in between. This CDR3 contains 14 residues. Germline V lookup: CDR1 GTSNPN, CDR2 SVGIG (reference sequence). In nucleotides, the CDR3 is TGTGCCTGGAGCCCGACAGAATACTACAATGAGCAGTTCTTC. Translated, it gives CAWSPTEYYNEQFF.

This clone was detected only a few times. For the CDR3, the DNA is TGTGCCAGCAGTTACGGGCAGGGCAGTCAGCCCCAGCATTTT. It is translated as CASSYGQGSQPQHF. V and J are TRBV6-5 and TRBJ1-5; D may be TRBD1 (5 bases). There are 14 residues in the CDR3. With 2 bases removed from V and 6 bases from J, the gap between germline ends came to 11 bases. CDR1 is MNHEY and CDR2 is SVGAGI in the germline V gene.

The V call is TRBV27, the J call TRBJ2-3; no firm D call. The CDR3 loop spans 13 amino acids. CDR1 and CDR2 (germline): MNHEY, SMNVEV (reference sequence). V dropped 7 bases and J dropped 4 bases, with 12 bases sitting between them. The CDR3 DNA is TGTGCCAGCACTAAAGGGTTTCCAGATACGCAGTATTTT. It translates to CASTKGFPDTQYF.

The chain recombines TRBV7-2 with TRBJ2-2, with TRBD1 matching 7 bases. The CDR3 spans 16 residues. The germline gives CDR1 SGHTA, CDR2 FQGNSA. The junction had 7 bases not matched to a gene; V was cut back by 6 bases and J by 0 bases. CDR3 sequence: CASRKNTGANTGELFF. DNA for the CDR3: TGTGCCAGCAGAAAAAATACAGGGGCGAACACCGGGGAGCTGTTTTTT.

The DNA for the CDR3 is TGTGCCAGCAGGTTGGAAACTGAAGCTTTCTTT. Translation: CASRLETEAFF. The chain has TRBV28 and TRBJ1-1; D gene uncertain. Deletions cut 6 bases from V and 5 bases from J, with 7 bases between. The CDR3 contains 11 residues. Per the germline V gene, CDR1 is MDHEN and CDR2 is SYDVKM.

The chain uses TRBV6-4 and TRBJ1-6; D is unresolved. The CDR3 length is 14 residues. V was shortened by 3 bases and J by 10 bases, with 13 bases between the two germline ends. CDR1 MRHNA and CDR2 SNTAGT come from the germline V gene. The DNA for the CDR3 is TGTGCCAGCAGTGAATCCTTCCTTGTCTCACCCCTCCACTTT. Encoded protein: CASSESFLVSPLHF.